One and the same sample provided the 27 T cell receptor beta chains below, sequenced in a study of blood T cell repertoires in COVID-19. Profiled with immunoSEQ multiplex PCR; TCRdb holds only in-frame clones, not every one. In the table there are about 340,000 clones, 85% to 90% of which are singletons. Sequenced material: peripheral blood. These receptors were obtained from a woman in her 70s with COVID-19, enrolled during active disease.

The chain recombines TRBV7-2 with TRBJ2-3; D is ambiguous. Trimming removed 8 bases from V and 0 bases from J, with 12 bases in between. This CDR3 is built from 14 residues. Germline assignment: CDR1 SGHTA and CDR2 FQGNSA. In nucleotides, the CDR3 is TGTGCCAGCCAGACGGGTTTTAGCACAGATACGCAGTATTTT. Protein product: CASQTGFSTDTQYF.

The chain employs TRBV7-2 and TRBJ1-1; 8 positions match TRBD1. The CDR3 runs 12 residues. V lost 4 bases, J lost 9 bases, and 4 bases stayed unmatched. The germline gives CDR1 SGHTA, CDR2 FQGNSA. The CDR3, as DNA: TGTGCCAGCAGCTCCCGACAGGGGAAAGCTTTCTTT. Its protein is CASSSRQGKAFF.

The V call is TRBV6-1, the J call TRBJ1-6; D possibly corresponds to TRBD1 (5 bases). Trimming left V 4 bases short and J 7 bases short, with 20 bases between. This CDR3 contains 17 residues. Germline-derived CDR1 and CDR2 are MNHNS and SASEGT. In DNA, the CDR3 is TGTGCCAGCAGTGTACGTGATTTGGCAGGGTCAAATTCACCCCTCCACTTT. Its translation is CASSVRDLAGSNSPLHF.

The CDR3 DNA reads as TGTGCCACCAGTTTCTCGGGTGTTGACTATGGCTACACCTTC. Translation gives CATSFSGVDYGYTF. The gene calls are TRBV24-1 and TRBJ1-2; no definite D call. The CDR3 extends over 14 amino acids. The germline V gene has CDR1 KGHDR and CDR2 SFDVKD. V lost 6 bases, J lost 3 bases, and 13 bases lay in between.

The chain links TRBV29-1 to TRBJ1-1; TRBD1 matches at 9 bases. Looked up from germline, CDR1 is SQVTM and CDR2 is ANQGSEA. The CDR3 contains 17 residues. The trim removed 5 bases at V and 5 bases at J, leaving 18 bases unmatched. Here the CDR3 reads CSVSPGTGWSTGTEAFF. The CDR3 DNA is TGCAGCGTTTCCCCCGGGACAGGGTGGTCAACGGGTACTGAAGCTTTCTTT.

This rearrangement joins TRBV5-1 to TRBJ2-3; TRBD1 agrees at 7 bases. The CDR3 has 15 residues. The junction had 3 bases not matched to a gene; V was cut back by 1 base and J by 1 base. CDR1 SGHRS and CDR2 YFSETQ come from the germline V gene. Written as DNA, the CDR3 is TGCGCCAGCAGCTTGCAGGGGGTAGGCACAGATACGCAGTATTTT. Translated: CASSLQGVGTDTQYF.

This chain uses TRBV7-2 with TRBJ1-2; D is unresolved. V lost 3 bases and J 2 bases, leaving 7 bases between the germline ends. Germline assignment: CDR1 SGHTA and CDR2 FQGNSA. The CDR3 has 13 amino acids. The chain's CDR3 is CASSFVGNYGYTF. Here the CDR3 DNA reads TGTGCCAGCAGCTTTGTGGGCAACTATGGCTACACCTTC. The whole variable domain, remainder taken from reference TRBV7-2 and TRBJ1-2, is GAGVSQSPSNKVTEKGKDVELRCDPISGHTALYWYRQSLGQGLEFLIYFQGNSAPDKSGLPSDRFSAERTGGSVSTLTIQRTQQEDSAVYLCASSFVGNYGYTFGSGTRLTVV.

V usage is TRBV4-3 and J usage is TRBJ1-3; no firm D call. This CDR3 has 16 amino acids. With 1 base removed from V and 0 bases from J, the gap between germline ends came to 10 bases. Germline V CDR1 and CDR2: LGHNA, YSLEER. The CDR3 DNA sequence: TGCGCCAGCAGCCAAGCCGAGGGAGGCTCTGGAAACACCATATATTTT. It yields the protein CASSQAEGGSGNTIYF.

The gene calls are TRBV7-9 and TRBJ2-5; D possibly corresponds to TRBD2 (7 bases). The CDR3 runs 13 residues. Per germline, CDR1 SEHNR and CDR2 FQNEAQ (reference sequence). V shed 6 bases and J shed 6 bases, with 14 bases lying between them. The CDR3 nucleotides read TGTGCCAGCAGTATAGGGGGGGAAAAGACCCAGTACTTC. Residues: CASSIGGEKTQYF. Full variable domain (rest looked up from reference TRBV7-9 and TRBJ2-5): DTGVSQNPRHKITKRGQNVTFRCDPISEHNRLYWYRQTLGQGPEFLTYFQNEAQLEKSRLLSDRFSAERPKGSFSTLEIQRTEQGDSAMYLCASSIGGEKTQYFGPGTRLLVL.

The chain joins TRBV4-1 to TRBJ1-2; D possibly corresponds to TRBD1 (6 bases). Germline lookup yields CDR1 MGHRA and CDR2 YSYEKL. The CDR3 is made up of 17 amino acids. Trimming cost V 4 bases and J 8 bases, with 26 bases left between them. CDR3 in DNA: TGCGCCAGCAGCCTAGCATACTCTCGGACAGACGAAAGGGGCTACACCTTC. Protein: CASSLAYSRTDERGYTF.

CDR3 loop: CASTQGRDQPQHF. The CDR3 nucleotides read TGTGCCAGCACTCAGGGTCGGGATCAGCCCCAGCATTTT. This sequence joins TRBV6-4 and TRBJ1-5, with D perhaps TRBD1 (5 bases). The CDR3 runs 13 residues. Germline lookup yields CDR1 MRHNA and CDR2 SNTAGT. Trimming pared 7 bases from V and 5 bases from J, leaving 12 bases between.

In this sample, this clone turned up a few times. The chain couples TRBV6-1 to TRBJ1-2, with 7 positions matching TRBD1. The V and J ends lost 2 bases and 8 bases, in that order; junction bases with no gene match: 5. Germline CDR1 MNHNS, CDR2 SASEGT. The CDR3 runs to 13 residues. Written as DNA, the CDR3 is TGTGCCAGCAGTGAAACGGGACAGCGCGGCTACACCTTC. Residues: CASSETGQRGYTF.

This clone has a handful of counts. The chain combines TRBV5-6 with TRBJ1-6; D call uncertain. Per the germline V gene, CDR1 is SGHDT and CDR2 is YYEEEE. The CDR3 has 17 amino acids. V lost 2 bases and J lost 0, with 12 bases in between. CDR3 loop: CASSFVVGGSYNSPLHF. CDR3 nucleotides: TGTGCCAGCAGCTTTGTTGTCGGAGGCTCCTATAATTCACCCCTCCACTTT.

The gene calls are TRBV30 and TRBJ1-6; 9 nucleotides align to TRBD1. J gave up 10 bases and V 3 bases, and 4 bases lay outside the gene matches. The length of the CDR3 is 13 residues. Germline V lookup: CDR1 GTSNPN, CDR2 SVGIG (reference sequence). The CDR3 is CAWRDRGSSPLHF. CDR3 coding DNA: TGTGCCTGGAGGGACAGGGGAAGCTCACCCCTCCACTTT.

This clone has more than one count but fewer than ten. This chain connects TRBV5-6 to TRBJ1-1; 11 nucleotides line up with TRBD1. This CDR3 is 14 amino acids long. V shed 4 bases and J 6 bases; nucleotides not matched to a gene: 5. CDR1 is SGHDT and CDR2 is YYEEEE in the germline V gene. CDR3 nucleotide sequence: TGTGCCAGCAGCAAAAGGACAGGGGGCGCTGAAGCTTTCTTT. Protein: CASSKRTGGAEAFF.

CDR3 amino acids: CASSPGNGNQPQHF. DNA for the CDR3: TGTGCCAGCTCACCAGGCAACGGCAATCAGCCCCAGCATTTT. This chain links TRBV18 with TRBJ1-5; D is ambiguous. Germline loops: CDR1 KGHSH, CDR2 LQKENI. The CDR3 runs to 14 residues. Trimming shortened V by 2 bases and J by 2 bases, and 7 bases separated the two germline ends.

CDR3 DNA: TGCGCCAGCAGGCCCGGGACAGGGAATCAGCCCCAGCATTTT. It yields the protein CASRPGTGNQPQHF. This sequence joins TRBV5-1 and TRBJ1-5; 9 bases fit TRBD1. The CDR3 totals 14 residues. Germline assignment: CDR1 SGHRS and CDR2 YFSETQ. V shed 5 bases and J 4 bases; nucleotides not matched to a gene: 4.

This rearrangement joins TRBV4-1 to TRBJ2-7; 8 bases match TRBD1. The length of the CDR3 is 14 residues. Per the germline V gene, CDR1 is MGHRA and CDR2 is YSYEKL. The ends lost 5 bases at V and 3 bases at J; junction bases unmatched: 6. The CDR3 sequence: CASSAPGGIYEQYF. CDR3 bases: TGCGCCAGCAGCGCGCCAGGGGGCATCTACGAGCAGTACTTC.

The count of this clone is one. V gene TRBV5-6 combines with J gene TRBJ1-1; a possible D gene is TRBD1 (5 bases). V shed 4 bases and J shed 2 bases, with 15 bases lying between them. The CDR3 covers 15 residues. CDR1 is SGHDT and CDR2 is YYEEEE in the germline V gene. The chain's CDR3 is CASSLGLQGNTEAFF. The CDR3 DNA follows: TGTGCCAGCAGCCTGGGATTGCAGGGTAACACTGAAGCTTTCTTT.

V usage is TRBV9 and J usage is TRBJ1-3; D remains ambiguous. Deletions cut 6 bases from V and 2 bases from J, with 12 bases between. The germline gives CDR1 SGDLS, CDR2 YYNGEE. CDR3 length: 14 residues. The CDR3 sequence: CASNEGRTGNTIYF. For the CDR3, the DNA is TGTGCCAGCAACGAGGGCAGGACTGGAAACACCATATATTTT.

The chain is built from TRBV18 and TRBJ2-7; 7 nucleotides match TRBD1. The CDR3 is 17 residues long. The germline CDR1 and CDR2 sequences are KGHSH and LQKENI. Trimming removed 1 base from V and 0 bases from J; junction bases left unmatched: 9. For the CDR3, the DNA is TGTGCCAGCTCACCACGGGGGACGGGACAGAACTCCTACGAGCAGTACTTC. Protein: CASSPRGTGQNSYEQYF.

This chain connects TRBV12-3 or TRBV12-4 to TRBJ2-7, with D uncertain. CDR3 length: 13 residues. The ends were cut back, 6 bases at V and 1 base at J, with 10 bases in the middle. CDR3 in DNA: TGTGCCAGCAGCCTACGTCGGTCCTACGAGCAGTACTTC. This translates into CASSLRRSYEQYF.

V and J are TRBV12-2 and TRBJ1-6; TRBD1, the table's D call, was not compared with the DNA. TRBV12-2 is recorded as a pseudogene. This CDR3 has 16 amino acids. In DNA, the CDR3 is TGTGCAAGTCGCTTGTGGGCTCAGGCTAATAATTCACCCCTCCACTTT. This translates into CASRLWAQANNSPLHF.

The V and J genes are TRBV2 and TRBJ1-2; D is uncertain. Per germline, CDR1 SNHLY and CDR2 FYNNEI. V lost 3 bases and J 4 bases, leaving 12 bases between the germline ends. The CDR3 contains 14 residues. CDR3 protein: CASSEEETLYGYTF. The CDR3 DNA reads as TGTGCCAGCAGTGAGGAAGAGACACTCTATGGCTACACCTTC.

This chain connects TRBV5-1 to TRBJ1-1; D uncertain. V gave up 5 bases and J gave up 4 bases, with 18 bases separating them. Per germline, CDR1 SGHRS and CDR2 YFSETQ. The CDR3 length is 15 residues. In DNA, the CDR3 is TGCGCCAGCAGACCTACCCGGGCGGGTAGCACTGAAGCTTTCTTT. Its protein product is CASRPTRAGSTEAFF. The full variable domain, with the rest looked up from reference TRBV5-1 and TRBJ1-1, is KAGVTQTPRYLIKTRGQQVTLSCSPISGHRSVSWYQQTPGQGLQFLFEYFSETQRNKGNFPGRFSGRQFSNSRSEMNVSTLELGDSALYLCASRPTRAGSTEAFFGQGTRLTVV.

In this sample, this clone turned up a few times. This chain joins TRBV24-1 and TRBJ1-5; D is uncertain. The V gene lost 3 bases and the J gene lost 7 bases, with 6 bases spanning the gap. The length of the CDR3 is 12 residues. The V gene's germline CDR1 is KGHDR and CDR2 SFDVKD. CDR3 bases: TGTGCCACCAGTGATAGCATCCAGCCCCAGCATTTT. Protein product: CATSDSIQPQHF.

The CDR3, as DNA: TGTGCCAGCTCACCAGGGCCGGAAACTAACTATGGCTACACCTTC. Its protein is CASSPGPETNYGYTF. V usage is TRBV18 and J usage is TRBJ1-2; D ambiguous. The CDR3 sequence is 15 residues long. Germline V CDR1 and CDR2: KGHSH, LQKENI. V was trimmed by 2 bases and J by 0 bases, leaving 10 bases between them.